The entry below describes one TCR beta chain. Its antigen has not been determined. No base qualities exist here, and no much larger clone lies one base off it. This sample was taken from a study of shared clonotypes between healthy human individuals (dated by TCRdb to 2018 to 2021). Notes on the research overall: A couple of women and a few men aged 18 to 49 years were included in the cohort. The study deeply sequenced blood TCR repertoires of about five healthy adults to estimate repertoire size and the extent of clonotype sharing between individuals. Libraries were prepared and TCR repertoires were sequenced by different laboratories using diverse techniques, in order to increase sequencing depth and limit assay-specific biases. Each donor's leukapheresis produced roughly between roughly 0.85 and 9 billion PBMCs.

The donors were healthy, HIV-negative adults with no recently reported acute infections or vaccinations. Every donor was a Caucasian adult living in Nashville, Tennessee, USA. For unsorted samples, 70 million to 95 million PBMCs were counted, and genomic DNA was extracted using the QIAamp DNA Blood Mini kit. Blood was collected by leukapheresis, and PBMCs were isolated by Ficoll-Histopaque density gradient centrifugation and then cryopreserved in liquid nitrogen vapor phase. Based on the germline V gene, the CDR1 and CDR2 sequences are SQVTM and ANQGSEA. From cysteine to phenylalanine, the CDR3 is 11 amino acids long. CDR3 DNA is the only sequence kept; it has 33 bases, read in frame from the first base. Relative to germline, V is 5 bases shorter and J is 7 bases shorter, with 11 bases between their ends. Using the deep immunoSEQ assay, multiplex PCR amplified TCR CDR3 regions from genomic DNA. Extracted genomic DNA from each cell subset was spread evenly across all wells of several immunoSEQ 96-well plates, with each plate serving as a replicate. Each replicate PCR for unsorted PBMC received approximately 0.3 ug genomic DNA, equal to 30,000 to 35,000 T cell genomes. Genomic DNA from unsorted PBMC was sequenced over ten immunoSEQ deep assay plates. Purified libraries were quantified with a Qubit 3.0 fluorometer, sized on a Bioanalyzer 2100, and re-quantified with the KAPA Library Quantification kit. A separate single-read 150-cycle Illumina NextSeq 550 flow cell was used to sequence each immunoSEQ 96-well plate. The study's own analysis went as follows. Because the immunoSEQ output included only junctional sequences and no quality scores, the filtering could not be the same as the filtering used for full-length reads. To assign V/J genes and CDR3, sequences were annotated against IMGT germline references using PyIR, a Python wrapper for IgBLAST v1.9. Reads were filtered out if the reads had weak V/J assignments (E-value above 1e-6), no CDR3, stop codons, out-of-frame junctions, or ambiguous translated residues. A V3J clonotype was defined by an identical inferred V gene, J gene, and CDR3 amino acid sequence. To compute the percentage overlap between repertoires, the number of shared unique clonotypes was divided by the size of the smaller repertoire. RTK rarefaction, the Chao1 estimator, and Recon v2.1 estimates of unobserved clonotypes were used to assess repertoire richness. The source is immuneACCESS, and TCRdb retained only in-frame sequences with V and J called. Part of the clones is not carried over; for the studies checked, unresolved V genes explain less than half of this, and the remainder is unexplained. V and J calls and clone size come straight from that table; D and trimming were deduced from the DNA. The sample table holds some 530,000 clones, of which about 72% were seen once. Clones ranked in the top ten supply around 11% of the sample.

The paper's findings and limits, for the study overall: Pairwise subsampling indicated that sequencing depth was expected to affect the degree of clonotype sharing among donors. Because the study included only a small number of donors, the genetic and exposure-history diversity represented was limited. Sampling was limited to blood, and TCR repertoires in tissue likely differ from TCR repertoires in blood.

Sequences were obtained from PBMCs. The TCR sequence derives from a middle-aged woman in good health. Some clones in this sample may be carry-over from other donors' samples. The sequence is built from TRBV29-1 and TRBJ1-1, with the D segment identity uncertain. The DNA sequence reads TGCAGCGTTACTAGGGCCCATGAAGCTTTCTTT. It translates as CSVTRAHEAFF.